These T cell receptor beta chains were read from a single sample in a study of vaccination and CD4 T cells after COVID-19. TCRdb itself ran the PCR reads through MiXCR, one entry per CDR3 protein. In the table there are 30,000 to 40,000 distinct CDR3 sequences, 35% to 45% of which are singletons. The sample was CD4+ T cells from blood, taken about 7 months after SARS-CoV-2 vaccination. The receptor set was obtained from a human donor who had recovered from COVID-19. Both conserved end residues are part of each CDR3. The order of the fields is D gene, J gene, clone size, V gene, CDR3 protein, CDR3 DNA. A D gene is named only where the DNA matches it firmly. Where a row states a size, it is once, few, many or the class of an expanded clone; other rows omit it.

d_gene: .
j_gene: TRBJ2-5
abundance: many
v_gene: TRBV20-1
CDR3aa: CSAIQSETQYF
CDR3nt: TGCAGTGCGATCCAATCGGAGACCCAGTACTTC

d_gene: .
j_gene: TRBJ2-5
abundance: .
v_gene: TRBV7-9
CDR3aa: CASSLEWNQETQYF
CDR3nt: TGTGCCAGCAGCTTAGAGTGGAACCAAGAGACCCAGTACTTC

d_gene: .
j_gene: TRBJ1-6
abundance: few
v_gene: TRBV27
CDR3aa: CASTGYNSPLHF
CDR3nt: TGTGCCAGCACCGGATATAATTCACCCCTCCACTTT

d_gene: TRBD1
j_gene: TRBJ2-7
abundance: .
v_gene: TRBV7-6
CDR3aa: CASARDSTYEQYF
CDR3nt: TGTGCCAGCGCCAGGGACAGCACCTACGAGCAGTACTTC

d_gene: .
j_gene: TRBJ2-1
abundance: .
v_gene: TRBV7-3
CDR3aa: CASSLLAVDYNEQFF
CDR3nt: TGTGCCAGCAGCTTATTAGCGGTGGACTACAATGAGCAGTTCTTC

d_gene: TRBD2
j_gene: TRBJ2-7
abundance: few
v_gene: TRBV7-2
CDR3aa: CASSRRTSEGSYEQYF
CDR3nt: TGTGCCAGCAGCCGTCGGACTAGCGAAGGCTCCTACGAGCAGTACTTC

d_gene: TRBD2
j_gene: TRBJ2-3
abundance: .
v_gene: TRBV20-1
CDR3aa: CSANQPGLDVLTDTQYF
CDR3nt: TGCAGTGCAAATCAACCGGGACTAGATGTTTTAACAGATACGCAGTATTTT

d_gene: .
j_gene: TRBJ1-2
abundance: once
v_gene: TRBV14
CDR3aa: CASSQEAYGYTF
CDR3nt: TGTGCCAGCAGCCAAGAGGCCTATGGCTACACCTTC

d_gene: .
j_gene: TRBJ1-5
abundance: .
v_gene: TRBV20-1
CDR3aa: CSAREAFVWDQPQHF
CDR3nt: TGCAGTGCTAGAGAGGCGTTCGTTTGGGATCAGCCCCAGCATTTT

d_gene: TRBD2
j_gene: TRBJ2-3
abundance: .
v_gene: TRBV19
CDR3aa: CASTLTGTRTDTQYF
CDR3nt: TGTGCCAGTACCCTGACCGGGACTAGGACAGATACGCAGTATTTT

d_gene: TRBD1
j_gene: TRBJ2-7
abundance: .
v_gene: TRBV19
CDR3aa: CASSPLPGQPYEQYF
CDR3nt: TGTGCCAGTAGCCCTCTACCGGGACAGCCCTACGAGCAGTACTTC

d_gene: TRBD1
j_gene: TRBJ2-2
abundance: .
v_gene: TRBV7-3
CDR3aa: CASSLQGANTGELFF
CDR3nt: TGTGCCAGCAGCTTACAGGGGGCGAACACCGGGGAGCTGTTTTTT

d_gene: .
j_gene: TRBJ2-7
abundance: once
v_gene: TRBV5-4
CDR3aa: CASSLDWSSYEQYF
CDR3nt: TGTGCCAGCAGCTTGGATTGGAGCTCCTACGAGCAGTACTTC

d_gene: TRBD2
j_gene: TRBJ2-1
abundance: few
v_gene: TRBV6-1
CDR3aa: CASRLGLADYNEQFF
CDR3nt: TGTGCCAGCAGATTGGGACTAGCGGACTACAATGAGCAGTTCTTC

d_gene: TRBD2
j_gene: TRBJ2-7
abundance: .
v_gene: TRBV20-1
CDR3aa: CSARGLAGYEQYF
CDR3nt: TGCAGTGCTAGAGGTCTAGCGGGCTACGAGCAGTACTTC

d_gene: .
j_gene: TRBJ2-2
abundance: few
v_gene: TRBV6-1
CDR3aa: CASGRSNTGELFF
CDR3nt: TGTGCCAGCGGCAGGTCCAACACCGGGGAGCTGTTTTTT